The TCR beta chain described here comes from a study of T cells in Graves' hyperthyroidism and ophthalmopathy. Diagnosis of hyperthyroidism was new in patients aged 18 to 65, and its duration was under 2 months. Uncontrolled infection, other autoimmune disease, pregnancy or lactation led to exclusion. This CDR3 has 8 amino acids. Germline V CDR1 and CDR2: SQVTM, ANQGSEA. Study-wide findings and caveats: Also found in blood were most expanded thyroid clonotypes above 0.001. Classification by a 13 V-J model distinguished ophthalmopathy from stable hyperthyroidism.

TCR beta CDR3 regions were amplified from RNA. The HTBI primer set drove a first-round RT-PCR of the TCR CDR3. One entry per CDR3 protein results from TCRdb running MiXCR on the multiplex PCR reads. The sample yields about 550,000 distinct CDR3 sequences, less than 25% seen once. This clonotype was seen at least ten times. The antigen is not known. The junction departs from the called germline gene at one end, perhaps through a read error. The chain couples TRBV29-1 to TRBJ1-2; no reliable D call. Material for sequencing was blood. This TCR was sampled from a man between 18 and 35 years old with Graves' hyperthyroidism. The CDR3 loop reads CSASGHSF. In DNA, the CDR3 is TGCAGCGCAAGTGGGCATTCTTTC. The complete variable domain, with remaining parts taken from reference TRBV29-1 and TRBJ1-2, reads SAVISQKPSRDICQRGTSLTIQCQVDSQVTMMFWYRQQPGQSLTLIATANQGSEATYESGFVIDKFPISRPNLTFSTLTVSNMSPEDSSIYLCSASGHSFGSGTRLTVV.